The rows below give T cell receptor beta chains drawn from one sample of a study of shared clonotypes between healthy human individuals. The repertoire was sequenced with immunoSEQ multiplex PCR; TCRdb's copy has only in-frame clones and lacks some. The data show a few million clones, with over 85% seen just once and 0.11% to 0.15% held by the top ten. The sample consisted of naive CD4+ T cells sorted from blood. The receptor set was obtained from a man aged 18 to 30 in good health. Each CDR3 is given with its conserved first and last residue. Each record gives: D gene, clone size, J gene, V gene, CDR3 protein, CDR3 DNA. A D gene is named only where the DNA matches it firmly. Clone size is stated in some rows and not others, as once, few, many or a class when expanded.

D gene: -; clone size: -; J gene: TRBJ2-7; V gene: TRBV5-4; CDR3 protein: CASSSRGEQYF; CDR3 DNA: TGTGCCAGCAGCTCCCGGGGAGAGCAGTACTTC
D gene: -; clone size: -; J gene: TRBJ2-1; V gene: TRBV1; CDR3 protein: CTSSFGTHEQFF; CDR3 DNA: TGCACCAGCAGCTTCGGAACCCACGAGCAGTTCTTC
D gene: -; clone size: -; J gene: TRBJ2-2; V gene: TRBV2; CDR3 protein: CASSEGGRGTGELFF; CDR3 DNA: TGTGCCAGCAGTGAAGGCGGGCGTGGAACCGGGGAGCTGTTTTTT
D gene: -; clone size: -; J gene: TRBJ1-5; V gene: TRBV27; CDR3 protein: CASSLGGQVRYQPQHF; CDR3 DNA: TGTGCCAGCAGTTTAGGGGGGCAGGTCCGGTATCAGCCCCAGCATTTT
D gene: TRBD1; clone size: -; J gene: TRBJ1-2; V gene: TRBV6-4; CDR3 protein: CASTRRDRTNYGYTF; CDR3 DNA: TGTGCCAGCACCAGAAGGGACAGGACCAACTATGGCTACACCTTC
D gene: -; clone size: -; J gene: TRBJ1-6; V gene: TRBV12-1; CDR3 protein: CASSCPTYNNSPLHF; CDR3 DNA: TGTGCCAGCAGCTGCCCTACATACAATAATTCACCCCTCCACTTT
D gene: -; clone size: -; J gene: TRBJ1-1; V gene: TRBV14; CDR3 protein: CASSQVRKGDNEAFF; CDR3 DNA: TGTGCCAGCAGCCAAGTACGTAAGGGGGACAATGAAGCTTTCTTT
D gene: TRBD2; clone size: -; J gene: TRBJ2-1; V gene: TRBV5-4; CDR3 protein: CASSLALAGGAPNEQFF; CDR3 DNA: TGTGCCAGCAGCTTGGCCTTAGCGGGGGGCGCCCCCAATGAGCAGTTCTTC
D gene: -; clone size: -; J gene: TRBJ1-1; V gene: TRBV7-9; CDR3 protein: CASTWTANTEAFF; CDR3 DNA: TGTGCCAGCACCTGGACAGCGAACACTGAAGCTTTCTTT
D gene: TRBD2; clone size: -; J gene: TRBJ2-5; V gene: TRBV4-3; CDR3 protein: CASSQGQGGRETQYF; CDR3 DNA: TGCGCCAGCAGCCAAGGGCAGGGAGGGAGAGAGACCCAGTACTTC
D gene: -; clone size: -; J gene: TRBJ2-5; V gene: TRBV2; CDR3 protein: CASSEQGSGETQYF; CDR3 DNA: TGTGCCAGCAGTGAACAGGGATCAGGGGAGACCCAGTACTTC
D gene: -; clone size: -; J gene: TRBJ1-2; V gene: TRBV5-6; CDR3 protein: CASSLGPGINYGYTF; CDR3 DNA: TGTGCCAGCAGCTTGGGGCCGGGAATAAACTATGGCTACACCTTC
D gene: -; clone size: -; J gene: TRBJ2-5; V gene: TRBV7-2; CDR3 protein: CASCKYSGQETQYF; CDR3 DNA: TGTGCCAGCTGCAAGTACAGTGGGCAAGAGACCCAGTACTTC
D gene: -; clone size: -; J gene: TRBJ2-7; V gene: TRBV14; CDR3 protein: CASSQAGTLSYEQYF; CDR3 DNA: TGTGCCAGCAGCCAAGCCGGGACACTTTCCTACGAGCAGTACTTC
D gene: TRBD1; clone size: -; J gene: TRBJ2-7; V gene: TRBV10-3; CDR3 protein: CAISGQGTNEQYF; CDR3 DNA: TGTGCCATCAGTGGACAGGGAACGAACGAGCAGTACTTC
D gene: -; clone size: -; J gene: TRBJ1-1; V gene: TRBV5-4; CDR3 protein: CASSSRDTEAFF; CDR3 DNA: TGTGCCAGCAGCTCGAGGGACACTGAAGCTTTCTTT
D gene: TRBD1; clone size: -; J gene: TRBJ2-7; V gene: TRBV28; CDR3 protein: CASSSQTGNLGYEQYF; CDR3 DNA: TGTGCCAGCAGTTCCCAGACAGGGAACCTCGGATACGAGCAGTACTTC
D gene: -; clone size: -; J gene: TRBJ2-5; V gene: TRBV27; CDR3 protein: CASSLSSQPKYQETQYF; CDR3 DNA: TGTGCCAGCAGTTTATCGTCCCAGCCTAAATACCAAGAGACCCAGTACTTC
D gene: TRBD2; clone size: -; J gene: TRBJ2-7; V gene: TRBV28; CDR3 protein: CASRGTSLGYEQYF; CDR3 DNA: TGTGCCAGCAGAGGGACTAGTCTGGGCTACGAGCAGTACTTC
D gene: -; clone size: few; J gene: TRBJ1-6; V gene: TRBV2; CDR3 protein: CASRSQQGRSPLHF; CDR3 DNA: TGTGCCAGCAGAAGTCAACAGGGTAGATCACCCCTCCACTTT
D gene: -; clone size: -; J gene: TRBJ1-1; V gene: TRBV6-5; CDR3 protein: CASSQGPTRTEAFF; CDR3 DNA: TGTGCCAGCAGCCAGGGACCCACACGCACTGAAGCTTTCTTT
D gene: TRBD1; clone size: -; J gene: TRBJ1-2; V gene: TRBV7-8; CDR3 protein: CASTLGGSPYGYTF; CDR3 DNA: TGTGCCAGCACCTTAGGGGGCAGTCCCTATGGCTACACCTTC
D gene: -; clone size: -; J gene: TRBJ2-2; V gene: TRBV10-2; CDR3 protein: CASKTSPNTGELFF; CDR3 DNA: TGCGCCAGCAAAACTAGTCCGAACACCGGGGAGCTGTTTTTT
D gene: -; clone size: -; J gene: TRBJ2-3; V gene: TRBV5-1; CDR3 protein: CASSWQSDPTTDTQYF; CDR3 DNA: TGCGCCAGCAGCTGGCAGTCAGACCCGACCACAGATACGCAGTATTTT
D gene: -; clone size: -; J gene: TRBJ2-3; V gene: TRBV11-2; CDR3 protein: CASSLAGFHTDTQYF; CDR3 DNA: TGTGCCAGCAGCTTAGCCGGCTTTCACACAGATACGCAGTATTTT
D gene: TRBD2; clone size: -; J gene: TRBJ2-7; V gene: TRBV5-1; CDR3 protein: CASSLTGGGRYEQYF; CDR3 DNA: TGCGCCAGCAGCTTGACGGGGGGTGGGCGCTACGAGCAGTACTTC
D gene: -; clone size: -; J gene: TRBJ2-5; V gene: TRBV6-5; CDR3 protein: CATRRGETQYF; CDR3 DNA: TGTGCCACCCGTCGGGGTGAGACCCAGTACTTC
D gene: -; clone size: -; J gene: TRBJ1-6; V gene: TRBV6-1; CDR3 protein: CASSEDSSANSPLHF; CDR3 DNA: TGTGCCAGCAGTGAAGACAGTTCGGCTAATTCACCCCTCCACTTT
D gene: TRBD1; clone size: once; J gene: TRBJ2-2; V gene: TRBV7-2; CDR3 protein: CASNEVDRKNTGELFF; CDR3 DNA: TGTGCCAGCAACGAAGTGGACAGGAAGAACACCGGGGAGCTGTTTTTT